This T cell receptor beta chain was captured in a study of cytomegalovirus exposure and HLA in healthy donors. J was trimmed by 8 bases and V by 0 bases; bases with no gene match: 4. Looked up from germline, CDR1 is MGHRA and CDR2 is YSYEKL. CDR3 length: 14 residues. Study outcomes and limitations: Some segments of the V type, notably TRBV6-2 and TRBV6-3, were excluded as indistinguishable. Rarity marked most TCR sequences, yet some public TCRs occurred in many donors.

Amplification used 60 Vbeta primers and 13 Jbeta primers. Profiling relied on immunoSEQ multiplex PCR, and the TCRdb table lists in-frame clones only, not all of them. This sample carries approximately 97,000 clones, around 86% of them seen once, and the ten largest clones take around 4.2%. This clone appeared a few times. Antigen: not known. The clonotype was recovered from a woman in her seventies in good health and CMV-seropositive. The sample taken for sequencing was PBMCs. The V call is TRBV4-1, the J call TRBJ1-2, with 9 bases lining up with TRBD1. The CDR3 sequence is CASSQDDRGIGYTF. The CDR3 bases are TGCGCCAGCAGCCAAGACGACAGGGGGATAGGCTACACCTTC.